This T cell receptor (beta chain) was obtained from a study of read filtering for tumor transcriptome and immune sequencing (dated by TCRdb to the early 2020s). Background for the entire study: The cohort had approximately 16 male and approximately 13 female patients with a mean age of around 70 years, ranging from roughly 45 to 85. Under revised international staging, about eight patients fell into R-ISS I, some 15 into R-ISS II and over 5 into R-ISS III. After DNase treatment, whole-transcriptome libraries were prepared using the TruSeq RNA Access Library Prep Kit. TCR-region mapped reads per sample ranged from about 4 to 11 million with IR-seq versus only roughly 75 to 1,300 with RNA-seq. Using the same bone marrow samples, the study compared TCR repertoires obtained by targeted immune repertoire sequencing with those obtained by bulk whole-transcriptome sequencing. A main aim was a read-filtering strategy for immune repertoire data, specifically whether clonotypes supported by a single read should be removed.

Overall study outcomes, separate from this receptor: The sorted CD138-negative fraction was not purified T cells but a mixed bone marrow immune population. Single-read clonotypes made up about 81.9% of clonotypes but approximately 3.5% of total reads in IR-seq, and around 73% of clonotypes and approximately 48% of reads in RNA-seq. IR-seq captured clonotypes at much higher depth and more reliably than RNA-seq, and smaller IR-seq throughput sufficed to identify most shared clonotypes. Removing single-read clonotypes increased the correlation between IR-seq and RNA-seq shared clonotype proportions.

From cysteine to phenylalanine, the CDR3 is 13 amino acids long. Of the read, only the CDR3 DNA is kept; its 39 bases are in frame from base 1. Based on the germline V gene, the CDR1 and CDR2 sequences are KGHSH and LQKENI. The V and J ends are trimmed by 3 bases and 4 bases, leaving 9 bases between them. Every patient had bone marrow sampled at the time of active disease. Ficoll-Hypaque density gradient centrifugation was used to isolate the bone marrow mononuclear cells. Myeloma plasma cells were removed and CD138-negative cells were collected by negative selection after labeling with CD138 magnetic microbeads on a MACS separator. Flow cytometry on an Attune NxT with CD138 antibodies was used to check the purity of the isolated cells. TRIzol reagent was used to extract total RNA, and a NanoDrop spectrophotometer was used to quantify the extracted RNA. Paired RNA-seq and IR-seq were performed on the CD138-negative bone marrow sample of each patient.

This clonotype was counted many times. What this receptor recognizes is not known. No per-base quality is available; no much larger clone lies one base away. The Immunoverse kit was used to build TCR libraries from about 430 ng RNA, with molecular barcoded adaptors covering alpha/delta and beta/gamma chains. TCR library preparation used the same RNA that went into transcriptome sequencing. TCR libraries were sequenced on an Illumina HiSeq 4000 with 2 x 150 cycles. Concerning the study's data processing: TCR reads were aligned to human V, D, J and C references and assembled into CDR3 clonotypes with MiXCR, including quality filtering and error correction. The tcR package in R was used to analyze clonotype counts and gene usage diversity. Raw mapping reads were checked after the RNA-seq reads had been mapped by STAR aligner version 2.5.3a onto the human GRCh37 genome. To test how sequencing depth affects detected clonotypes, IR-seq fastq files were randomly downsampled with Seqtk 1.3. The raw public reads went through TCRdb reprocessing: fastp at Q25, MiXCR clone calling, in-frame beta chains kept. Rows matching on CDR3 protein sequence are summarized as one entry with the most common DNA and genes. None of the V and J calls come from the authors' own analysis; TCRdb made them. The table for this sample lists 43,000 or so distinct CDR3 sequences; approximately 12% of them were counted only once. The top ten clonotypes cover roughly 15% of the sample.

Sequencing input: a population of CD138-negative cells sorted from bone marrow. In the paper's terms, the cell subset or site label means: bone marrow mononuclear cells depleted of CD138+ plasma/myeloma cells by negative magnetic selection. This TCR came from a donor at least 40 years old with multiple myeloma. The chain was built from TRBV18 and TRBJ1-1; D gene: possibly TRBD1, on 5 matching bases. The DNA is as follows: TGTGCCAGCTCACCGCAGGGAACCACTGAAGCTTTCTTT. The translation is CASSPQGTTEAFF.